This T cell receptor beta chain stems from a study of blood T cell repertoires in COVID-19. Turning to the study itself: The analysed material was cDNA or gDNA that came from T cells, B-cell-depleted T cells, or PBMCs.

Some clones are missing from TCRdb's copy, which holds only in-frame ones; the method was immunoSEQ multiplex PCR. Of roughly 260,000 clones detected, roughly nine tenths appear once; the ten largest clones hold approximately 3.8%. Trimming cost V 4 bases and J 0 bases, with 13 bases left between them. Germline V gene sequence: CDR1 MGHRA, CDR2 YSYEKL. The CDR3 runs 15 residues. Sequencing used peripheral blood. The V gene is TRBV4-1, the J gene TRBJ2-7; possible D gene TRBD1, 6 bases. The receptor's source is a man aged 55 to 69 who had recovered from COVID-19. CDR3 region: CASSRTTGNSYEQYF. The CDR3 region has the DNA TGCGCCAGCAGCCGAACTACAGGGAACTCCTACGAGCAGTACTTC.